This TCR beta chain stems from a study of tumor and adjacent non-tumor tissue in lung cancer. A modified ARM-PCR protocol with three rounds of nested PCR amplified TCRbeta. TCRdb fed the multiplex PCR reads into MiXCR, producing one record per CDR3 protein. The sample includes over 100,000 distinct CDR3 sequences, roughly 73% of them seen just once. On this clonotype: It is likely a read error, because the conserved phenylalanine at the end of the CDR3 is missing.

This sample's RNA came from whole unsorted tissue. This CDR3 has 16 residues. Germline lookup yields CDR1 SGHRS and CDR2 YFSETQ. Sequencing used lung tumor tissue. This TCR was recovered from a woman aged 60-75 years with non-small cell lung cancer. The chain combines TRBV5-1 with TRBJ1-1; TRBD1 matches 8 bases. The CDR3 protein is CVSRIGQGIMNTEAFS. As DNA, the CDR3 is TGCGTCAGCAGGATAGGACAGGGAATAATGAACACTGAAGCTTTCTCT.